This is a list of T cell receptor beta chains from one sample in a study of cytomegalovirus exposure and HLA in healthy donors. Using immunoSEQ multiplex PCR, the repertoire was profiled, and TCRdb retains in-frame clones only, with some absent. The table has about 180,000 clones, around 80% seen once. Sequencing input: PBMCs. The receptors were gathered from a young man in good health and CMV-seronegative. Both conserved end residues are part of each CDR3. Each record gives: D gene, J gene, V gene, CDR3 protein. D genes are given only for firm matches.

TRBD1 TRBJ2-3 TRBV4-1 CASRIRDRVTDTQYF
- TRBJ2-3 TRBV6-5 CASSPPGTRADTQYF
- TRBJ2-2 TRBV15 CATSRDIGNTGELFF
- TRBJ2-7 TRBV11-3 CASSPEPGGYYEQYF
TRBD1 TRBJ1-5 TRBV4-3 CASSQDFDRVNQPQHF
- TRBJ2-5 TRBV7-6 CASSDKLLSQTRLETQYF
TRBD1 TRBJ2-7 TRBV27 CASRWTGGASGEQYF
TRBD1 TRBJ1-2 TRBV10-2 CASGPSPAGGSSGYTF
TRBD2 TRBJ2-3 TRBV5-1 CASSLDGAGGTQYF
- TRBJ1-2 TRBV2 CASQREVGANYGYTF
TRBD2 TRBJ2-1 TRBV5-4 CASHVPLSGSSYNEQFF
TRBD2 TRBJ2-1 TRBV28 CASGSGSSYNEQFF
TRBD2 TRBJ2-1 TRBV11-3 CASSFLAGFREQFF
TRBD1 TRBJ1-5 TRBV7-9 CASSLGSVSGGQPQHF
TRBD1 TRBJ1-2 TRBV4-2 CASSQDLGARGRDDGYTF
- TRBJ2-7 TRBV15 CATSRDSSYEQYF
- TRBJ2-7 TRBV7-9 CASSLGSEGPRGGQYF
- TRBJ1-2 TRBV19 CASSIDAGDSYGYTF
TRBD1 TRBJ1-2 TRBV4-3 CASSQPGQGFGYTF
TRBD2 TRBJ2-1 TRBV15 CATSRDFAGGYNEQFF
- TRBJ2-5 TRBV4-2 CASSQFREETQYF
TRBD1 TRBJ2-2 TRBV18 CASSPPGDRNTGELFF
- TRBJ1-5 TRBV7-9 CASSFFPPTDFSNQPQHF
- TRBJ1-1 TRBV15 CATSSLGAQGEAFF
TRBD2 TRBJ2-7 TRBV7-9 CASSLVVAGAYEQYF
- TRBJ2-3 TRBV27 CASSSGALPIEQYF
TRBD2 TRBJ2-1 TRBV5-1 CASSGGTSGKVGEQFF
- TRBJ1-3 TRBV2 CASSADSAGNTIYF
TRBD1 TRBJ2-7 TRBV7-2 CASSLNRGPYEQYF
- TRBJ1-5 TRBV2 CASSARGYNSNQPQHF
- TRBJ1-4 TRBV5-1 CASSLSGLRDEKLFF
TRBD1 TRBJ1-1 TRBV23-1 CASSQSIPGGAPAGSNTEAFF
TRBD1 TRBJ2-7 TRBV5-6 CASSLDRVDEQYF
TRBD1 TRBJ1-2 TRBV14 CASSHDPGTGFGYTF
TRBD1 TRBJ1-5 TRBV19 CASISGQGAQPQHF
TRBD2 TRBJ2-4 TRBV6-6 CASIGGGGAKNIQYF
TRBD2 TRBJ2-1 TRBV7-2 CASGERGYNEQFF
- TRBJ1-1 TRBV7-6 CASSLDAGTEAFF
TRBD2 TRBJ2-7 TRBV6-6 CASSSSLPTSGIQYF
TRBD1 TRBJ1-1 TRBV15 CATSVGGTGVTEAFF
TRBD1 TRBJ2-7 TRBV9 CASSPPDRTSSYEQYF
TRBD1 TRBJ2-7 TRBV19 CASSPRQGSYEQYF
TRBD1 TRBJ2-1 TRBV14 CASRPPGTGNNEQFF
- TRBJ1-2 TRBV5-4 CASSLFAGSGYGYTF
TRBD2 TRBJ2-1 TRBV19 CASSGLAADNEQFF
TRBD2 TRBJ2-7 TRBV4-2 CASSQDILSWGGVAYEQYF
TRBD2 TRBJ2-1 TRBV11-3 CASSLSGGGLREQFF
- TRBJ2-7 TRBV27 CASRRGRSYEQYF
TRBD2 TRBJ2-1 TRBV6-5 CASSFEIAGRKKKFF